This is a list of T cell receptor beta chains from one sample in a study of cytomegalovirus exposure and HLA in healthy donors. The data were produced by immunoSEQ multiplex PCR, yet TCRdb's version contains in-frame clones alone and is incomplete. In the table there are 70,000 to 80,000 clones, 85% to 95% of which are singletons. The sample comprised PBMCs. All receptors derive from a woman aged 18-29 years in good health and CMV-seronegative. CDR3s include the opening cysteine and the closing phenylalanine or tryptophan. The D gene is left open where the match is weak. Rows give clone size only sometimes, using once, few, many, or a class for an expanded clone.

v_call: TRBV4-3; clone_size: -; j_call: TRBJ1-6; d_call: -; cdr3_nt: TGCGCCAGCAGCCAAGTCATCAGCGCCATGAGCTCCTATAATTCACCCCTCCACTTT; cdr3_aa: CASSQVISAMSSYNSPLHF
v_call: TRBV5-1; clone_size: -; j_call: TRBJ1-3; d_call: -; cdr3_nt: TGCGCCAGCAGCTTGGGAGGTTCTGGAAACACCATATATTTT; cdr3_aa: CASSLGGSGNTIYF
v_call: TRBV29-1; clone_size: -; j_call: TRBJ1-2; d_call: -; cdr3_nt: TGCAGCGTTTATTTAGCTAACTATGGCTACACCTTC; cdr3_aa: CSVYLANYGYTF
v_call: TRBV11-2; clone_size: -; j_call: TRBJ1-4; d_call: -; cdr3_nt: TGTGCCAGCAGCCTCGAGATTAATGAAAAACTGTTTTTT; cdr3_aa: CASSLEINEKLFF
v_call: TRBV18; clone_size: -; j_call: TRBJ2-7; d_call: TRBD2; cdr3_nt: TGTGCCAGCTCACCACGTTCTACGGGAGGTGGGGACGAGCAGTACTTC; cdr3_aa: CASSPRSTGGGDEQYF
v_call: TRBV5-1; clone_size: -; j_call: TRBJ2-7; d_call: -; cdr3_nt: TGCGCCAGCAGCTTACACAGGGTCGAGCAGTACTTC; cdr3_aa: CASSLHRVEQYF
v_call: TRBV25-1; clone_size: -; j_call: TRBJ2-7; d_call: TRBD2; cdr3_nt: TGTGCCAGCAGTGATGCAGCGTCAGGGAGGGACGAGCAGTACTTC; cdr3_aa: CASSDAASGRDEQYF
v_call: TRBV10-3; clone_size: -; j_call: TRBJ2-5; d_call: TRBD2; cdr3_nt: TGTGCCATCAGTGACAGGACTAGTAGGAAGACCCAGTACTTC; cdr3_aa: CAISDRTSRKTQYF
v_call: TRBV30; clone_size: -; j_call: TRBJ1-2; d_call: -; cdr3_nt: TGTGCCTGGAGTGGGAGAGACTATGGCTACACCTTC; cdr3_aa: CAWSGRDYGYTF
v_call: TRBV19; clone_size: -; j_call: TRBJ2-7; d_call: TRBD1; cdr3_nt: TGTGCCAGTACCCCCCGTACAGGGGCCTACGAGCAGTACTTC; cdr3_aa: CASTPRTGAYEQYF
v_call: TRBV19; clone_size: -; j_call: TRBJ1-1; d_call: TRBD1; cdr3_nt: TGTGCCAGTAGTACACGGACAGGGAACACTGAAGCTTTCTTT; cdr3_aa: CASSTRTGNTEAFF
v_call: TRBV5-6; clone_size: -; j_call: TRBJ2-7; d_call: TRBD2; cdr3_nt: TGTGCCAGCAGCTTGGTGGGGGGGTCCTATTCCTACGAGCAGTACTTC; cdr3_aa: CASSLVGGSYSYEQYF
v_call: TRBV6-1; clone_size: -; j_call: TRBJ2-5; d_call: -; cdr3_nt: TGTGCCAGCAGTGATCAGAACAGCCAAGAGACCCAGTACTTC; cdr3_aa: CASSDQNSQETQYF
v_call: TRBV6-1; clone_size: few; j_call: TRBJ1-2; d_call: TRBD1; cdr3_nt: TGTGCCAGCAGTGAAGCCGACAGGGTAGGTGGCTACACCTTC; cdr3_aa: CASSEADRVGGYTF
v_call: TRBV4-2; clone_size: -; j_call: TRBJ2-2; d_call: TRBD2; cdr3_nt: TGTGCCAGCAGCCAAGAAACAGGGACTAGCGGATGGGCCGGGGAGCTGTTTTTT; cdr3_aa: CASSQETGTSGWAGELFF
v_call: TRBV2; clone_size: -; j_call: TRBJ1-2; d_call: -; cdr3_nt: TGTGCCAGCAGTGAGGTACAGCTACTTCACTATGGCTACACCTTC; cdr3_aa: CASSEVQLLHYGYTF
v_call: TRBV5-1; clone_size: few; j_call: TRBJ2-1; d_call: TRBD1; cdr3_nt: TGCGCCAGCAGCTCCCGGGGGACAGGGTCCTACAATGAGCAGTTCTTC; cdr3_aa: CASSSRGTGSYNEQFF
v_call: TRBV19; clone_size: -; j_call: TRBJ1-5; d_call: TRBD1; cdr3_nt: TGTGCCAGTAGTATAGATCCTAGGAGGGGGCGCCGACAGCCCCAGCATTTT; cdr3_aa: CASSIDPRRGRRQPQHF
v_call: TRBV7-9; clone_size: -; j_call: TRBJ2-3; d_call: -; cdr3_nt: TGTGCCAGCATCCAGGCTGGCGGGGTCACAGATACGCAGTATTTT; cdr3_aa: CASIQAGGVTDTQYF
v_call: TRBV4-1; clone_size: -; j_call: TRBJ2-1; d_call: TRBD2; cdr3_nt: TGCGCCAGCAGCCAAGGTCTAGCGGGGGTTGATGAGCAGTTCTTC; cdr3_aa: CASSQGLAGVDEQFF
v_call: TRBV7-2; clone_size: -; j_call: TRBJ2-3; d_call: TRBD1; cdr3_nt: TGTGCCAGCAGCTTACTGGGGACAGGGGGGGGGACAGATACGCAGTATTTT; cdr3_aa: CASSLLGTGGGTDTQYF
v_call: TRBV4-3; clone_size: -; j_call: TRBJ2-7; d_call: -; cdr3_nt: TGCGCCAGCAGCCAAGATTCCGGGGGCGAGCAGTACTTC; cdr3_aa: CASSQDSGGEQYF
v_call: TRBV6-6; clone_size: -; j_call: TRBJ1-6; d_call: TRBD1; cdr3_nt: TGTGCCAGCATGGCCAGGGGGCGCGATTCACCCCTCCACTTT; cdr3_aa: CASMARGRDSPLHF
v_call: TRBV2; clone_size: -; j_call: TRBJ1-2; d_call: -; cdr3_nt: TGTGCCAGCAGTGAAGCTGGCAGGCAATCCTATGGCTACACCTTC; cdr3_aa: CASSEAGRQSYGYTF
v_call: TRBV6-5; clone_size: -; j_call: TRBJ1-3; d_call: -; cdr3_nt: TGTGCCAGCCTAACGAGCTCTGGAAACACCATATATTTT; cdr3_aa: CASLTSSGNTIYF
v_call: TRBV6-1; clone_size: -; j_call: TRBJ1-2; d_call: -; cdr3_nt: TGTGCCAGCAGTGAAGCCTCCGGGGACTATGGCTACACCTTC; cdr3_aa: CASSEASGDYGYTF
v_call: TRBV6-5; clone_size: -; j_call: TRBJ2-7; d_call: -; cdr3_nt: TGTGCCAGCAGTTACGGGGAATTGCGGGGCTACGAGCAGTACTTC; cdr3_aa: CASSYGELRGYEQYF
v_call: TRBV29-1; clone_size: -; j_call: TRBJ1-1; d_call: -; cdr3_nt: TGCAGCGTGGTGGGGCCTACTGAAGCTTTCTTT; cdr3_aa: CSVVGPTEAFF
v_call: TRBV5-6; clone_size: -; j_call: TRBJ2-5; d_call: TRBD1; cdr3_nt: TGTGCCACCAAGAGGACAGGGGGGCAAGAGACCCAGTACTTC; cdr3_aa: CATKRTGGQETQYF
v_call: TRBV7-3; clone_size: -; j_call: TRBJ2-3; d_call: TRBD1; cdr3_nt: TGTGCCAGCAGACCGACAGGGCAAACAGATACGCAGTATTTT; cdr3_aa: CASRPTGQTDTQYF
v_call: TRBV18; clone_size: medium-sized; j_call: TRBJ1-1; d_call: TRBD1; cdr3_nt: TGTGCCAGCTCACCGTTGGGGACAGGGGCGCAGGGGACTGAAGCTTTCTTT; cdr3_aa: CASSPLGTGAQGTEAFF
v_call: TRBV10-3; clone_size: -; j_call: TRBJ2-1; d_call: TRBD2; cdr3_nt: TGTGCCATCAGTGAGGGACTAGCGGGATACAATGAGCAGTTCTTC; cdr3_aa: CAISEGLAGYNEQFF
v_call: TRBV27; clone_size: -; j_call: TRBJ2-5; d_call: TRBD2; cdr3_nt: TGTGCCAGCAGTTTATTGGGCACTAGCGGGAGGGCGGAGACCCAGTACTTC; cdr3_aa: CASSLLGTSGRAETQYF
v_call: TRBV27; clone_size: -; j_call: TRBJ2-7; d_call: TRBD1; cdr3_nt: TGTGCCAGCAGTCGAGGGACAGGGGGGCGGGAGCAGTACTTC; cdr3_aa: CASSRGTGGREQYF
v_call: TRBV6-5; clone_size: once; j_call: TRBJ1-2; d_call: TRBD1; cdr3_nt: TGTGCCAGCAAAGACACCGGGACAGGGGTCGCTGGCTACACCTTC; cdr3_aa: CASKDTGTGVAGYTF